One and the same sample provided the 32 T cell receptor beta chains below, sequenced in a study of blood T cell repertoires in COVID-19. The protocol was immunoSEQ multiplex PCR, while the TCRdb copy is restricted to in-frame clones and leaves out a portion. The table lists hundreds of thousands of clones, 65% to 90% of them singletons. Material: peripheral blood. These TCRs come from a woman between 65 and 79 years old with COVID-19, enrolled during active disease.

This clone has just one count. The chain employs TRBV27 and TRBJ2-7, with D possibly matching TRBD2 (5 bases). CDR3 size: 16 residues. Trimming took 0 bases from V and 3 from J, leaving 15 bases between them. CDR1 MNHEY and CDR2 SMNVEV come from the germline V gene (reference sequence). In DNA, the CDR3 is TGTGCCAGCAGTTTATCGATCGGAGGTTTGGTCTACGAGCAGTACTTC. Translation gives CASSLSIGGLVYEQYF.

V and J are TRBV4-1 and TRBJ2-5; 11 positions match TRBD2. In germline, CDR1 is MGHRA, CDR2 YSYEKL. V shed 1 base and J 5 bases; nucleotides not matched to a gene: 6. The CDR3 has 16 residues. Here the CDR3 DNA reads TGCGCCAGCAGCCAAGGTAGCGGGGGGGTCCGGGAGACCCAGTACTTC. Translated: CASSQGSGGVRETQYF.

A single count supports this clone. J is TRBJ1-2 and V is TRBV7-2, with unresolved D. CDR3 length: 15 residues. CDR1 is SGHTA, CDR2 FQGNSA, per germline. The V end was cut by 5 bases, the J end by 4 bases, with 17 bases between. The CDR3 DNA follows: TGTGCCAGCAGCCCAACAAGCGGGCTGGGCTATGGCTACACCTTC. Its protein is CASSPTSGLGYGYTF.

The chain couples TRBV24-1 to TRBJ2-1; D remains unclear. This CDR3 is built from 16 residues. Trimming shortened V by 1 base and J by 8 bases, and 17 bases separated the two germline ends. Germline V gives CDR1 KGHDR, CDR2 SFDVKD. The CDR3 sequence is CATSDFGRSDSHEQFF. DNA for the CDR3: TGTGCCACCAGTGATTTCGGCAGATCCGACTCCCATGAGCAGTTCTTC.

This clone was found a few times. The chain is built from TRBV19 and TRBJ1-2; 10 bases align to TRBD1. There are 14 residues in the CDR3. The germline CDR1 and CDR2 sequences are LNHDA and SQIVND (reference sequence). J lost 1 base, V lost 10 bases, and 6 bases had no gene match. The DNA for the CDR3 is TGTGCCACCCACGGACAGGGGGATAACTATGGCTACACCTTC. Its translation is CATHGQGDNYGYTF.

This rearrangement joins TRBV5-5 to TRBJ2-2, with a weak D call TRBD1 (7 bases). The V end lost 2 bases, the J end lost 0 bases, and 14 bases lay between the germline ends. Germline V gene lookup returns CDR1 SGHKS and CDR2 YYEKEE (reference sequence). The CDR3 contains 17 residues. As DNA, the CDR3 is TGTGCCAGCAGCTTTGGGGGGACAGCCTCGAACACCGGGGAGCTGTTTTTT. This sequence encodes CASSFGGTASNTGELFF.

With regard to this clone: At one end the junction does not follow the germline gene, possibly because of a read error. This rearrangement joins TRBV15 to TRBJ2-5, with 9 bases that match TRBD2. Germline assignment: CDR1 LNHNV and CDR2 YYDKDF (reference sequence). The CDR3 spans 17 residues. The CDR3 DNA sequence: TGTGCCACCAGCAGAGAGGGGGCTAGCGGGGTACAAGAGACCCGGTACTTC. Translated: CATSREGASGVQETRYF.

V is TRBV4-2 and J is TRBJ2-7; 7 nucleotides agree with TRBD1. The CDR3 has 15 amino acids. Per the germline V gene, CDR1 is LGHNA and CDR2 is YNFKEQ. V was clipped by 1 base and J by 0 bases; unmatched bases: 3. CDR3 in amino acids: CASSQVGTVSYEQYF. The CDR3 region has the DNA TGTGCCAGCAGCCAAGTGGGGACAGTCTCCTACGAGCAGTACTTC.

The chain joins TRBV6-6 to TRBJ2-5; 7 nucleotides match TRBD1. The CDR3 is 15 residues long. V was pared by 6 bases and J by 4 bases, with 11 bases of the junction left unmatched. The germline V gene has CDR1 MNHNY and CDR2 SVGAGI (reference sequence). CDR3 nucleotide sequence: TGTGCCAGCAGCCGGGGACAGCCCTTGTTAGAGACCCAGTACTTC. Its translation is CASSRGQPLLETQYF.

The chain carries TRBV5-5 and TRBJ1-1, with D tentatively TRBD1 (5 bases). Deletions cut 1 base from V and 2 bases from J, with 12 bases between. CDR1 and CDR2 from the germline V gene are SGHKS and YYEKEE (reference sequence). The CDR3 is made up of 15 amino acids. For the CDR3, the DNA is TGTGCCAGCAGCTTGTACAGGCAGACCAACACTGAAGCTTTCTTT. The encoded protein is CASSLYRQTNTEAFF.

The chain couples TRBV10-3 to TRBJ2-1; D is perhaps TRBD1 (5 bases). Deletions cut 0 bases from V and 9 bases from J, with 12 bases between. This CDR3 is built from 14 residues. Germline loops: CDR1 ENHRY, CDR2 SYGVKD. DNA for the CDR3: TGTGCCATCAGTGAGTCGCAGGGAAGGGGTGAGCAGTTCTTC. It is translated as CAISESQGRGEQFF.

The CDR3 DNA reads as TGTGCCAGCAGTAGGACAGGGGCCGATACGCAGTATTTT. This encodes CASSRTGADTQYF. The chain is built from TRBV2 and TRBJ2-3, with 9 bases matching TRBD1. J gave up 6 bases and V 5 bases, and 3 bases lay outside the gene matches. The CDR3 is 13 residues long. Germline CDR1 and CDR2: SNHLY and FYNNEI. Based on the CDR3 plus reference TRBV2 and TRBJ2-3, the full variable domain is EPEVTQTPSHQVTQMGQEVILRCVPISNHLYFYWYRQILGQKVEFLVSFYNNEISEKSEIFDDQFSVERPDGSNFTLKIRSTKLEDSAMYFCASSRTGADTQYFGPGTRLTVL.

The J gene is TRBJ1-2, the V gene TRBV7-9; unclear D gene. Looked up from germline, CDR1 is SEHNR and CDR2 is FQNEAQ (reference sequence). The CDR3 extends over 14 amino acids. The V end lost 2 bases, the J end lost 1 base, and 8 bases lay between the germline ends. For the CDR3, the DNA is TGTGCCAGCAGCTTAACACCGTTTAACTATGGCTACACCTTC. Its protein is CASSLTPFNYGYTF.

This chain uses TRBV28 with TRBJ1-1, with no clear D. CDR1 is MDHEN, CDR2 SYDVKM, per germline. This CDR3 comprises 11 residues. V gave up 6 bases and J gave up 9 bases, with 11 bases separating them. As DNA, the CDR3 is TGTGCCAGCAGCCTAGGTAGAAAAGCTTTCTTT. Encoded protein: CASSLGRKAFF.

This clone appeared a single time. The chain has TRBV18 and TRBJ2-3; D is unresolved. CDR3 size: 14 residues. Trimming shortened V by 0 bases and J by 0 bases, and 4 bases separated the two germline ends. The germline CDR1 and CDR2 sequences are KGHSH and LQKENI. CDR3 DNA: TGTGCCAGCTCACCACCAACTAGCACAGATACGCAGTATTTT. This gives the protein CASSPPTSTDTQYF.

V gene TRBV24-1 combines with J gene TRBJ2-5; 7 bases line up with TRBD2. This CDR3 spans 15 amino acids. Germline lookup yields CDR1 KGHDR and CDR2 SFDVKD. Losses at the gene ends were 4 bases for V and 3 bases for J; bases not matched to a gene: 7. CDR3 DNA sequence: TGTGCCACCAGTGACCCTCGGGGGGAAAAAGAGACCCAGTACTTC. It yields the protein CATSDPRGEKETQYF.

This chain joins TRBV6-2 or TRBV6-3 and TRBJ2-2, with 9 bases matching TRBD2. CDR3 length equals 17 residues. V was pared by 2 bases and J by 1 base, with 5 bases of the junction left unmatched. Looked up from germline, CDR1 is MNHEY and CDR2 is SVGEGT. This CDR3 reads CASSYTGLARNTGELFF. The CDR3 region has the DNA TGTGCCAGCAGTTACACCGGACTAGCGAGGAACACCGGGGAGCTGTTTTTT.

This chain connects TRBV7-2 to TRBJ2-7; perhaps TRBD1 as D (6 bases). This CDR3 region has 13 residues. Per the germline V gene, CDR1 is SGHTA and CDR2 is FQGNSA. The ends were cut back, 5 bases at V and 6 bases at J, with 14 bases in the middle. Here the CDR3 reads CASSQQGLGEQYF. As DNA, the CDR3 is TGTGCCAGCAGCCAACAGGGATTAGGCGAGCAGTACTTC.

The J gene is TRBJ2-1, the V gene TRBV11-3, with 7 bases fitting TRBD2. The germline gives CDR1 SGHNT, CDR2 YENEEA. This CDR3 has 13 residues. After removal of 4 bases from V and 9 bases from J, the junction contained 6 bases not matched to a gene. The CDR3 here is CASSSGPGGEQFF. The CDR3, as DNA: TGTGCCAGCAGCTCGGGGCCGGGAGGTGAGCAGTTCTTC. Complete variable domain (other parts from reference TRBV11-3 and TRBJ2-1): EAGVVQSPRYKIIEKKQPVAFWCNPISGHNTLYWYLQNLGQGPELLIRYENEEAVDDSQLPKDRFSAERLKGVDSTLKIQPAELGDSAVYLCASSSGPGGEQFFGPGTRLTVL.

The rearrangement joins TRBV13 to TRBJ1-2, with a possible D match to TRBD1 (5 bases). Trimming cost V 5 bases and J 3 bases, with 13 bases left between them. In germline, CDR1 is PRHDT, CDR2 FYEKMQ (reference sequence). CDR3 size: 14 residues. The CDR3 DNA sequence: TGTGCCAGCAGCCCTGGTGGGGGGGACTATGGCTACACCTTC. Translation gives CASSPGGGDYGYTF. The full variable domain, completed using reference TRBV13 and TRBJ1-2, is AAGVIQSPRHLIKEKRETATLKCYPIPRHDTVYWYQQGPGQDPQFLISFYEKMQSDKGSIPDRFSAQQFSDYHSELNMSSLELGDSALYFCASSPGGGDYGYTFGSGTRLTVV.

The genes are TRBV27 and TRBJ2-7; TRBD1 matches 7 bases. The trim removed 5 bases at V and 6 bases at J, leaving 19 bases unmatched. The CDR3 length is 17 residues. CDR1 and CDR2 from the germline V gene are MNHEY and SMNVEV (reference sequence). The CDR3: CASSPRAETGPSSEQYF. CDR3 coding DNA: TGTGCCAGCAGTCCACGGGCGGAGACAGGGCCCTCAAGCGAGCAGTACTTC.

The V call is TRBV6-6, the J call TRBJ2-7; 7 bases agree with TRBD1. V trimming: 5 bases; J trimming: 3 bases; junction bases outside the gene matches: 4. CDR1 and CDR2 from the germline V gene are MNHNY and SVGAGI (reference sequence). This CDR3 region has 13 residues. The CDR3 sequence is CASSRDRDYEQYF. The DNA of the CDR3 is TGTGCCAGCAGTCGGGACAGAGACTACGAGCAGTACTTC.

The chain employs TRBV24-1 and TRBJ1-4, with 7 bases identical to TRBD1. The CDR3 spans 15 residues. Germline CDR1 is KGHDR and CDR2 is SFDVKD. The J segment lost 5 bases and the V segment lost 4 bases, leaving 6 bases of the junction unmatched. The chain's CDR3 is CATSDPGTENEKLFF. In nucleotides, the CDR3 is TGTGCCACCAGTGACCCCGGGACAGAAAATGAAAAACTGTTTTTT.

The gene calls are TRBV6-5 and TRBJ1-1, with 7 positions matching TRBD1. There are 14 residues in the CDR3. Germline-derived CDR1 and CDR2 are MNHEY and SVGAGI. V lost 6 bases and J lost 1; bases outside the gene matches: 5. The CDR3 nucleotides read TGTGCCAGCAGGGAGCAGGGGGGGAACACTGAAGCTTTCTTT. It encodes CASREQGGNTEAFF.

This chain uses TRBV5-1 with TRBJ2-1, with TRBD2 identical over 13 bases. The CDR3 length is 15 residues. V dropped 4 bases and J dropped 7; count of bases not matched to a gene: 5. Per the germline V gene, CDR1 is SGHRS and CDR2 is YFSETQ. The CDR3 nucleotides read TGCGCCAGCAGCCTGGGACTAGCGGGGTTTAATGAGCAGTTCTTC. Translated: CASSLGLAGFNEQFF.

CDR3 DNA: TGTGCCAGCAGTGAACGAGGGGGCCGATCCTATGGCTACACCTTC. Translating gives CASSERGGRSYGYTF. The V and J genes are TRBV2 and TRBJ1-2; 7 bases fit TRBD1. The trim removed 2 bases at V and 4 bases at J, leaving 7 bases unmatched. The CDR3 totals 15 residues. Germline V CDR1 and CDR2: SNHLY, FYNNEI.

The CDR3, as DNA: TGTGCCAGCAGTTTGTTCCAGAACACTGAAGCTTTCTTT. It yields the protein CASSLFQNTEAFF. The chain carries TRBV27 and TRBJ1-1; D uncertain. The V gene lost 3 bases and the J gene lost 1 base, with 6 bases spanning the gap. Germline CDR1 MNHEY, CDR2 SMNVEV (reference sequence). This CDR3 is 13 amino acids long.

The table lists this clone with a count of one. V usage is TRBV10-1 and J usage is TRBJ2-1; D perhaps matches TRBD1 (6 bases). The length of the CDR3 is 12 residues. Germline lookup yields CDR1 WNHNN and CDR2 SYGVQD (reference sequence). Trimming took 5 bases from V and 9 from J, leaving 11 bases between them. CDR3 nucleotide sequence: TGCGCCAGCAGTACAGGGTTGGGTGAGCAGTTCTTC. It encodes CASSTGLGEQFF.

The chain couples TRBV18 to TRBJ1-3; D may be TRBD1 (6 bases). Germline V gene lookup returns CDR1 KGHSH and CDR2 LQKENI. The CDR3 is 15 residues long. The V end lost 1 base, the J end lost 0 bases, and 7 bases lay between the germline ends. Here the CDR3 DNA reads TGTGCCAGCTCACCACGGACAGCCTCTGGAAACACCATATATTTT. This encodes CASSPRTASGNTIYF.

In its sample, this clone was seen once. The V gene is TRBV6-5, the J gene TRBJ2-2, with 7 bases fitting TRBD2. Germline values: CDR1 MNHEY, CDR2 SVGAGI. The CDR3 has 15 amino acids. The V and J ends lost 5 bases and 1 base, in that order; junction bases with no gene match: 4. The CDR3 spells CASSRSGGNTGELFF. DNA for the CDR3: TGTGCCAGCAGTCGGTCGGGAGGGAACACCGGGGAGCTGTTTTTT.

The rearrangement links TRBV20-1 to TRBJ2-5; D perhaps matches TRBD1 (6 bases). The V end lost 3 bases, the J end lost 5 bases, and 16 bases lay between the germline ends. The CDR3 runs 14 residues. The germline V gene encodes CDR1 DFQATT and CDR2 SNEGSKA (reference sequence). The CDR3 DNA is TGCAGTGCTAGTCCCCGTGGGGGCTCGGAGACCCAGTACTTC. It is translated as CSASPRGGSETQYF.

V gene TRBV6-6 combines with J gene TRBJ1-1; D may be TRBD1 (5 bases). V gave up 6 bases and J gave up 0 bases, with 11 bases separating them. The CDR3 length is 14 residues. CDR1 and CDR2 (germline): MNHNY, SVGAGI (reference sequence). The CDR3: CASSQQQVNTEAFF. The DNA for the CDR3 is TGTGCCAGCAGCCAACAACAGGTGAACACTGAAGCTTTCTTT.